One T cell receptor (beta chain) is described in this entry. The antigen remains unidentified. The time point is: week 35, safety follow-up. The vaccine gave 300 ug of a 20-mer mutant IDH1 peptide subcutaneously per dose. The CDR3 runs to 14 residues. The V gene's germline CDR1 is ENHRY and CDR2 SYGVKD. With 10 bases removed from V and 5 bases from J, the gap between germline ends came to 18 bases. TCRdb keeps only in-frame clones here, not all; method: immunoSEQ multiplex PCR. The sample records more than 60,000 clones, 60% to 75% being singletons. This record belongs to a study of a mutant IDH1 vaccine in newly diagnosed glioma. For the study at large: Vaccinations were initiated 4-6 weeks following radiotherapy alone, or were given together with temozolomide cycles. Treated patients had a mean age of approximately 40 years and an approximately 60% male, roughly 40% female split.

Study outcomes and limitations: Among patients, around 93% showed immune responses induced by the vaccine.

The source material was PBMCs, sampled from a glioma patient whose treatment included an IDH1 peptide vaccine. The source of this sequence is a man aged 50 to 60 with glioma. The chain joins TRBV10-3 to TRBJ1-5; D is perhaps TRBD1 (6 bases). The CDR3 DNA sequence: TGTGCCACAAGGGATCAGGGGAGGGATCAGCCCCAGCATTTT. Translation: CATRDQGRDQPQHF.